This T cell receptor (beta chain) was observed in a study of PD-1 blockade in classical Hodgkin lymphoma. Germline CDR1 and CDR2: GTSNPN and SVGIG (reference sequence). The CDR3 runs 14 residues. V was trimmed by 5 bases and J by 4 bases, leaving 17 bases between them. To note about this clone: The antigen remains unidentified.

After autologous stem cell transplantation all patients relapsed, and prior brentuximab vedotin exposure differed between cohorts. Overall study results and limits: Complete responders matched newly diagnosed patients in baseline diversity.

Generated by immunoSEQ multiplex PCR, the TCRdb table keeps only in-frame clones and is missing some. The data hold almost 100,000 clones, with around 90% observed a single time. Material: peripheral blood mononuclear cells (PBMCs), obtained at baseline. The TCR originated in a human donor with classical Hodgkin lymphoma. This chain connects TRBV30 to TRBJ1-1; no firm D call. The CDR3 loop is CAWAVDGSGTEAFF. The CDR3 DNA is TGTGCCTGGGCCGTGGACGGTTCGGGCACTGAAGCTTTCTTT.